This T cell receptor (beta chain) comes out of a study of blood T cell repertoires in COVID-19. The CDR3 covers 17 residues. J gave up 3 bases and V 5 bases, and 11 bases lay outside the gene matches. CDR1 and CDR2 (germline): SEHNR, FQNEAQ (reference sequence). Libraries were prepared by immunoSEQ multiplex PCR; TCRdb keeps only in-frame clonotypes and omits some of them. The sample consists of about 220,000 clones, 82% of them appearing once. The receptor was isolated from a woman at least 80 years old with COVID-19, enrolled during active disease. The specimen sequenced was peripheral blood. The rearrangement links TRBV7-9 to TRBJ2-3; 10 bases match TRBD1. The CDR3 region has the DNA TGTGCCAGCAGCGCACGGGACAGGGGATTGGGAACAGATACGCAGTATTTT. It encodes CASSARDRGLGTDTQYF.